This T cell receptor (beta chain) emerged from a study of PD-1 blockade in classical Hodgkin lymphoma. Brentuximab vedotin exposure varied, and every patient relapsed after autologous stem cell transplantation. Best responses were complete response, partial response or progressive disease. Study-wide points: Patients with a complete response exhibited baseline diversity comparable to newly diagnosed patients. CD4+ but not CD8+ TCR diversity rose significantly by C4D1.

Assay: immunoSEQ multiplex PCR; the TCRdb copy retains only in-frame clones and omits some. The table has about 46,000 clones, 80% seen once; the top ten hold roughly 22%. This clone was observed a handful of times. Its specificity is not known. The sample here was peripheral blood mononuclear cells (PBMCs), taken before the second cycle of nivolumab. The clonotype originates from a human donor with classical Hodgkin lymphoma.

The CDR3 sequence is CASSNNYGYTF. The CDR3 DNA is TGTGCCAGCAGTAACAACTATGGCTACACCTTC. This chain links TRBV28 with TRBJ1-2; no definite D call. V was trimmed by 5 bases and J by 2 bases, leaving 3 bases between them. Germline CDR1 is MDHEN and CDR2 is SYDVKM. CDR3 length equals 11 residues.